One T cell receptor beta chain is described in this entry. The data are from a study of blood T cell repertoires in COVID-19. CDR1 is ENHRY, CDR2 SYGVKD, per germline. CDR3 length equals 14 residues. V was pared by 10 bases and J by 0 bases, with 8 bases of the junction left unmatched. In the source study's methods: Reference gene primer amplification in the assay estimated nucleated cell counts. Profiled with immunoSEQ multiplex PCR; TCRdb holds only in-frame clones, not every one. V and J calls and clone size are as listed in that table; D and trimming were resolved from the DNA. The data hold under 250,000 clones, with roughly 85% observed a single time.

The V call is TRBV10-3, the J call TRBJ1-2; 7 nucleotides line up with TRBD1. Sequencing was carried out using peripheral blood. This clonotype was sampled from a woman in her 70s with COVID-19, enrolled during active disease. Written as DNA, the CDR3 is TGTGCCAACAGGGGCGGGAGCACTAACTATGGCTACACCTTC. Translated: CANRGGSTNYGYTF.